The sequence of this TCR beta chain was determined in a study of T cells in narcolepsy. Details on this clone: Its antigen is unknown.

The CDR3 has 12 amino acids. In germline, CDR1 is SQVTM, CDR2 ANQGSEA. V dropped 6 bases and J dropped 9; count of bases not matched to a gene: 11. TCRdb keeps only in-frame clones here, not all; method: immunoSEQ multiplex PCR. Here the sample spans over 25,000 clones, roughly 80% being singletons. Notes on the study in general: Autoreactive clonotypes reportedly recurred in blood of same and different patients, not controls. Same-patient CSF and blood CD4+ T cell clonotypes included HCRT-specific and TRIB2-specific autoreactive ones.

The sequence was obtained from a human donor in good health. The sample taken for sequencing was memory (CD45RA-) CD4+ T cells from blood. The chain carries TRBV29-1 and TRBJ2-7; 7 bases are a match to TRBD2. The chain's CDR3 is CSVGREKVGQYF. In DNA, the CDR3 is TGCAGCGTGGGGAGGGAAAAAGTGGGGCAGTACTTC.